These T cell receptor beta chains were read from a single sample in a study of cytomegalovirus exposure and HLA in healthy donors. The assay was immunoSEQ multiplex PCR, and TCRdb's table has in-frame clones only and misses some. The sample records roughly 80,000 clones, around 94% being singletons. The sample consisted of PBMCs. These receptor sequences come from a man between 18 and 29 years old in good health and CMV-seronegative. Each CDR3 is given with its conserved first and last residue. The D gene is left open where the match is weak. Some rows mark clone size as missing; the rest say once, few, many or name a class of expanded clone.

TRBD1	-	TRBJ2-7	TRBV28	TGTGCCAGCAAAGGGACAGGGAGCGCCTACGAGCAGTACTTC	CASKGTGSAYEQYF
TRBD2	-	TRBJ2-5	TRBV2	TGTGCCAGCCTGGGACTAGCACAAGAGACCCAGTACTTC	CASLGLAQETQYF
-	once	TRBJ1-2	TRBV7-2	TGTGCCAGCAGCTTAGAGTTAGGGCGGGGGGCCTATGGCTACACCTTC	CASSLELGRGAYGYTF
-	-	TRBJ2-2	TRBV5-1	TGCGCCAGCAGCTTGGCCCTAGCCGGGGAGCTGTTTTTT	CASSLALAGELFF
-	-	TRBJ2-7	TRBV2	TGTGCCAGCAACCCAGGTACTTACGAGCAGTACTTC	CASNPGTYEQYF
-	-	TRBJ1-4	TRBV6-1	TGTGCCAGCAGTGACGGGGGGTTGGAAAAACTGTTTTTT	CASSDGGLEKLFF
-	-	TRBJ1-5	TRBV9	TGTGCCAGCAGCGTAGCAGGGATCAATCAGCCCCAGCATTTT	CASSVAGINQPQHF
TRBD1	-	TRBJ2-3	TRBV7-9	TGTGCCAGCAGCCCTCGGGACAGGCCTTCTCTTACAGATACGCAGTATTTT	CASSPRDRPSLTDTQYF
-	once	TRBJ2-3	TRBV19	TGTGCCAGTAGTATGGGCATAAGCACAGATACGCAGTATTTT	CASSMGISTDTQYF
TRBD1	-	TRBJ1-1	TRBV11-2	TGTGCCAGCAGCTTACTTCTCGGACAGGGTTTGAACACTGAAGCTTTCTTT	CASSLLLGQGLNTEAFF
TRBD2	-	TRBJ2-7	TRBV7-6	TGTGCCAGCGGGTCCCGACTAGCGTCAAGCGAGCAGTACTTC	CASGSRLASSEQYF
-	-	TRBJ1-2	TRBV2	TGTGCCAGCAGGGGGCGGCCGAGGGGGAGGGTCCCCTATGGCTACACCTTC	CASRGRPRGRVPYGYTF
-	-	TRBJ2-3	TRBV5-1	TGCGCCAGCAGTTTGCCGCCGGTGGATACGCAGTATTTT	CASSLPPVDTQYF
-	-	TRBJ2-7	TRBV4-3	TGCGCCAGCAGCCAGGAAGAGATGACTAGTTCCTACGAGCAGTACTTC	CASSQEEMTSSYEQYF
TRBD1	-	TRBJ1-1	TRBV7-9	TGTGCCAGCAGCGACGGGACAGATGAAGCTTTCTTT	CASSDGTDEAFF
-	-	TRBJ2-7	TRBV27	TGTGCCAGCAGTTTGGTCAGTACCTACGAGCAGTACTTC	CASSLVSTYEQYF
TRBD1	few	TRBJ1-5	TRBV27	TGTGCCAGCAGCGACGACAGGGAGGATCAGCCCCAGCATTTT	CASSDDREDQPQHF
TRBD1	-	TRBJ2-1	TRBV6-6	TGTGCCAGCAAGATAGGTAGGGGACAGACCCCACATGAGCAGTTCTTC	CASKIGRGQTPHEQFF
-	-	TRBJ2-3	TRBV18	TGTGCCAGCTCACGTGTAATAATCACAGATACGCAGTATTTT	CASSRVIITDTQYF
-	-	TRBJ2-3	TRBV13	TGTGCCAGCAGCTTAGGGACAGCCACAGATACGCAGTATTTT	CASSLGTATDTQYF
-	-	TRBJ1-5	TRBV28	TGTGCCAGCAGGATAGATGGAGGAAGGCAGCCCCAGCATTTT	CASRIDGGRQPQHF
-	-	TRBJ2-2	TRBV11-2	TGTGCCAGCAGCTCCTTGAAGCCCGTGAACACCGGGGAGCTGTTTTTT	CASSSLKPVNTGELFF
TRBD2	-	TRBJ2-5	TRBV29-1	TGCAGCTTTGGGGAGGGACGTGCCGAGACCCAGTACTTC	CSFGEGRAETQYF
-	-	TRBJ2-7	TRBV9	TGTGCCAGCAGCGTAGAAGGCGGTTCTACCTACGAGCAGTACTTC	CASSVEGGSTYEQYF
-	-	TRBJ2-2	TRBV7-9	TGTGCCAGCAGCTTAGTGAGGACAGCTTCGAACACCGGGGAGCTGTTTTTT	CASSLVRTASNTGELFF
TRBD2	-	TRBJ2-7	TRBV12-5	TGTGCTAGTGGTTTGGCCCGCGGGAGTTCGAACGAGCAGTACTTC	CASGLARGSSNEQYF
-	once	TRBJ1-2	TRBV27	TGTGCCAGCAGTTTTATGGGCGGGGTTGGCTACACCTTC	CASSFMGGVGYTF
TRBD2	-	TRBJ2-3	TRBV30	TGTGCCTGCGGAGGACTAGCGGGGAGCACAGATACGCAGTATTTT	CACGGLAGSTDTQYF
TRBD2	-	TRBJ2-1	TRBV19	TGTGCCAGTAGTATAAAGCTAGCGGGAGACGGTGAGCAGTTCTTC	CASSIKLAGDGEQFF
-	-	TRBJ1-2	TRBV27	TGTGCCAGCAGTCCACAACCCGCCTATGGCTACACCTTC	CASSPQPAYGYTF
TRBD1	-	TRBJ1-5	TRBV2	TGTGCCAGCAGCGAGGACAGGGGAAATCAGCCCCAGCATTTT	CASSEDRGNQPQHF
-	-	TRBJ2-7	TRBV2	TGTGCCAGCAGTGAGGGTGGCGGGTACAGCTACGAGCAGTACTTC	CASSEGGGYSYEQYF
-	few	TRBJ2-1	TRBV5-1	TGCGCCAGCAGCGTCCCTACCAATGAGCAGTTCTTC	CASSVPTNEQFF
-	-	TRBJ2-6	TRBV30	TGTGCCTGGAGTGGACTATCTGGGGCCAACGTCCTGACTTTC	CAWSGLSGANVLTF
-	-	TRBJ2-7	TRBV6-1	TGTGCCAGCAGCGCCTGGCTCTCCTACGAGCAGTACTTC	CASSAWLSYEQYF
-	-	TRBJ1-1	TRBV19	TGTGCCAGTAGTCATAAGGGGGATTGGGGACTGAACACTGAAGCTTTCTTT	CASSHKGDWGLNTEAFF
TRBD1	-	TRBJ2-7	TRBV5-1	TGCGCCAGCAGCTTGGGACAGGGGAGTAACGAGCAGTACTTC	CASSLGQGSNEQYF
-	-	TRBJ1-2	TRBV19	TGTGCCAGTAGTACGGTCGGACAGCCCTATGGCTACACCTTC	CASSTVGQPYGYTF
-	-	TRBJ2-4	TRBV19	TGTGCCAGTAGTATCCCACAGGGGAGGAACATTCAGTACTTC	CASSIPQGRNIQYF
TRBD1	once	TRBJ2-2	TRBV6-6	TGTGCCAGCAGTTACTCCGGACAGGGGACCGGGGAGCTGTTTTTT	CASSYSGQGTGELFF
TRBD2	-	TRBJ2-1	TRBV13	TGTGCCAGCAGCTTAGACACTAGCGGGAGGAGCCCCTCTAACTCCTACAATGAGCAGTTCTTC	CASSLDTSGRSPSNSYNEQFF
-	-	TRBJ2-6	TRBV30	TGTGCCTGGAGTGTAATGCAGGGGAGGGCTGGGGCCAACGTCCTGACTTTC	CAWSVMQGRAGANVLTF
TRBD2	-	TRBJ2-4	TRBV6-5	TGTGCCAGCAGTTACGGGGAGGGAGGGGTTCAGTACTTC	CASSYGEGGVQYF
-	few	TRBJ1-5	TRBV2	TGTGCCAGCAGTGACCCGTCAAGCGGTCTGCCCCAGCATTTT	CASSDPSSGLPQHF
-	-	TRBJ2-7	TRBV25-1	TGTGCCAGCAGTGATACCGGGAGAGGGCCTGCCTACGAGCAGTACTTC	CASSDTGRGPAYEQYF
TRBD1	-	TRBJ1-1	TRBV19	TGTGCCAGTCTCAAAGGGGGCAGGGCGCACACTGAAGCTTTCTTT	CASLKGGRAHTEAFF
TRBD1	-	TRBJ2-7	TRBV12-5	TGTGCTAGTGGTCACAGGGGAGAGCAGTACTTC	CASGHRGEQYF
TRBD2	-	TRBJ2-1	TRBV6-6	TGTGCCAGCAGTTACTTTGGACTAGCGGGATCGAATGAGCAGTTCTTC	CASSYFGLAGSNEQFF